What follows is one T cell receptor (beta chain) and its context. CDR1 is SGHNT, CDR2 YYREEE, per germline (reference sequence). This CDR3 region has 15 residues. J lost 6 bases, V lost 3 bases, and 6 bases had no gene match. Time point meaning: pre-treatment baseline. These data come from a study of blood T cell dynamics during melanoma immunotherapy. Every bulk PBMC sample received the same 350 ng of DNA. Sequenced by immunoSEQ multiplex PCR; TCRdb stores in-frame clones only, minus some. In the table there are 9,500 or so clones, about 88% of which are singletons. This rearrangement joins TRBV5-4 to TRBJ2-2, with 9 bases fitting TRBD2. Sequenced material: blood, taken from a patient treated with checkpoint blockade. This TCR was sampled from a human donor with melanoma. CDR3 in amino acids: CASSSGTSFSGELFF. The CDR3 bases are TGTGCCAGCAGCTCCGGGACTAGCTTCTCCGGGGAGCTGTTTTTT.